This entry lists 14 T cell receptor beta chains sequenced from one sample in a study of blood T cell repertoires in COVID-19. Assay used: immunoSEQ multiplex PCR; TCRdb lists only in-frame clones, some missing. Among over 60,000 clones listed, around 91% were seen once. Sequenced sample: peripheral blood. These receptors were collected from a man in his fifties or sixties with COVID-19, enrolled during active disease.

V usage is TRBV12-3 or TRBV12-4 and J usage is TRBJ2-1; 7 bases agree with TRBD2. The CDR3 is 13 residues long. With 6 bases clipped from V and 9 bases from J, the junction kept 8 bases outside the gene matches. CDR3 protein: CASSRTSSGEQFF. For the CDR3, the DNA is TGTGCCAGCAGCCGGACTAGTTCAGGTGAGCAGTTCTTC.

The chain combines TRBV6-6 with TRBJ1-5; D call uncertain. The CDR3 has 15 residues. CDR1 and CDR2 (germline): MNHNY, SVGAGI (reference sequence). V was trimmed by 6 bases and J by 2 bases, leaving 14 bases between them. The CDR3 region is CASSPRVGGNQPQHF. CDR3 nucleotide sequence: TGTGCCAGCAGCCCCCGCGTCGGGGGCAATCAGCCCCAGCATTTT.

The chain employs TRBV5-8 and TRBJ1-5; 11 bases map to TRBD1. V gave up 2 bases and J gave up 7 bases; unmatched junction bases: 8. This CDR3 contains 16 residues. Germline V gene sequence: CDR1 SGHTS, CDR2 YDEGEE. CDR3 nucleotides: TGTGCCAGCAGCTTTCGGACAGGGGGCGCACACCAGCCCCAGCATTTT. Its translation is CASSFRTGGAHQPQHF. Together with reference TRBV5-8 and TRBJ1-5, the CDR3 gives the full variable domain: EAGVTQSPTHLIKTRGQQATLRCSPISGHTSVYWYQQALGLGLQFLLWYDEGEERNRGNFPPRFSGRQFPNYSSELNVNALELEDSALYLCASSFRTGGAHQPQHFGDGTRLSIL.

This clone was observed a handful of times. The rearrangement joins TRBV3-1 (or the pseudogene TRBV3-2) to TRBJ1-5; 7 bases map to TRBD1. CDR1 is LGHDT, CDR2 YNNKEL, per germline (reference sequence). CDR3 size: 15 residues. V lost 5 bases, J lost 4 bases, and 8 bases stayed unmatched. The CDR3 is CASSFGGTANQPQHF. In DNA form, the CDR3 reads TGTGCCAGCAGCTTCGGCGGGACAGCTAATCAGCCCCAGCATTTT.

The V gene is TRBV12-5, the J gene TRBJ2-3; 11 bases map to TRBD1. The CDR3 runs to 15 residues. V dropped 0 bases and J dropped 5; count of bases not matched to a gene: 1. Germline V gene lookup returns CDR1 LGHNT and CDR2 FRNRAP. The DNA of the CDR3 is TGTGCTAGTGGTTTGGTTGGGACAGGGGGAGATACGCAGTATTTT. It is translated as CASGLVGTGGDTQYF.

V usage is TRBV11-2 and J usage is TRBJ1-2; 9 bases align to TRBD1. The germline gives CDR1 SGHAT, CDR2 FQNNGV. The CDR3 has 15 residues. J was trimmed by 5 bases and V by 4 bases; bases with no gene match: 8. In DNA, the CDR3 is TGTGCCAGCAGCTCCCTCCGGGACAGGGTTTATGGCTACACCTTC. Its translation is CASSSLRDRVYGYTF.

The count of this clone is one. J is TRBJ1-5 and V is TRBV2; the D is unclear. Germline CDR1 and CDR2: SNHLY and FYNNEI. CDR3 length: 15 residues. Trimming took 4 bases from V and 4 from J, leaving 14 bases between them. This CDR3 is CASSGPWGENQPQHF. The CDR3 region has the DNA TGTGCCAGCAGTGGGCCTTGGGGAGAGAATCAGCCCCAGCATTTT. The full variable domain, with the rest looked up from reference TRBV2 and TRBJ1-5, is EPEVTQTPSHQVTQMGQEVILRCVPISNHLYFYWYRQILGQKVEFLVSFYNNEISEKSEIFDDQFSVERPDGSNFTLKIRSTKLEDSAMYFCASSGPWGENQPQHFGDGTRLSIL.

Regarding this clone: At one of its ends the junction is not consistent with the germline gene, which may arise from a read error. The chain is built from TRBV5-4 and TRBJ2-7; maybe TRBD1 (6 bases). This CDR3 has 14 residues. CDR1 SGHNT and CDR2 YYREEE come from the germline V gene (reference sequence). CDR3 loop: CASSRLGASDEQYF. CDR3 nucleotide sequence: TGTGCCAGCAGCCGACTGGGGGCCTCCGACGAGCAGTACTTC. Drawing the rest from reference TRBV5-4 and TRBJ2-7, the complete variable domain is ETGVTQSPTHLIKTRGQQVTLRCSSQSGHNTVSWYQQALGQGPQFIFQYYREEENGRGNFPPRFSGLQFPNYSSELNVNALELDDSALYLCASSRLGASDEQYFGPGTRLTVT.

The rearrangement joins TRBV25-1 to TRBJ1-1, with no clear D. The V and J ends lost 3 bases and 2 bases respectively, with 7 bases between them. This CDR3 has 13 amino acids. Germline V lookup: CDR1 MGHDK, CDR2 SYGVNS. The CDR3 DNA follows: TGTGCCAGCAGTGACGGGGTTAACACTGAAGCTTTCTTT. Protein sequence: CASSDGVNTEAFF.

This clone has just one count. The chain recombines TRBV11-2 with TRBJ2-1, with unresolved D. The V and J ends lost 3 bases and 6 bases respectively, with 15 bases between them. The CDR3 has 15 amino acids. The germline V gene encodes CDR1 SGHAT and CDR2 FQNNGV. Written as DNA, the CDR3 is TGTGCCAGCAGCTTCCAGCGCGTTGCGGCCAATGAGCAGTTCTTC. This codes for CASSFQRVAANEQFF.

The gene calls are TRBV7-8 and TRBJ2-7, with 11 positions matching TRBD1. Trimming removed 6 bases from V and 0 bases from J; junction bases left unmatched: 4. The germline CDR1 and CDR2 sequences are SGHVS and FQNEAQ. This CDR3 is built from 15 residues. CDR3 nucleotide sequence: TGTGCCAGCAGACCCGGGACAGGGGGCTCCTACGAGCAGTACTTC. Its translation: CASRPGTGGSYEQYF. The whole variable domain, remainder taken from reference TRBV7-8 and TRBJ2-7, is GAGVSQSPRYKVAKRGQDVALRCDPISGHVSLFWYQQALGQGPEFLTYFQNEAQLDKSGLPSDRFFAERPEGSVSTLKIQRTQQEDSAVYLCASRPGTGGSYEQYFGPGTRLTVT.

The chain combines TRBV5-4 with TRBJ2-2; 14 bases match TRBD2. Germline CDR1 is SGHNT and CDR2 is YYREEE (reference sequence). The V and J ends lost 4 bases and 7 bases, in that order; junction bases with no gene match: 9. There are 17 residues in the CDR3. For the CDR3, the DNA is TGTGCCAGCAGCAAGACTAGCGGGAGGGCCTACGTCGGGGAGCTGTTTTTT. It codes for CASSKTSGRAYVGELFF.

The sample holds one count of this clone. The chain couples TRBV4-2 to TRBJ2-7, with 7 positions matching TRBD1. Germline CDR1 reads LGHNA; CDR2 reads YNFKEQ. The CDR3 runs to 14 residues. The V segment lost 6 bases and the J segment 1 base; nucleotides outside the gene matches: 6. In nucleotides, the CDR3 is TGTGCCAGCAGTCGTCAGACAGGGTCCTACGAGCAGTACTTC. Translating it yields CASSRQTGSYEQYF.

The chain is built from TRBV12-5 and TRBJ2-7; D not resolved. This CDR3 contains 10 residues. Germline lookup yields CDR1 LGHNT and CDR2 FRNRAP. Deletions cut 7 bases from V and 3 bases from J, with 4 bases between. CDR3 coding DNA: TGTGCTAGTGCTATCTACGAGCAGTACTTC. Its translation is CASAIYEQYF.